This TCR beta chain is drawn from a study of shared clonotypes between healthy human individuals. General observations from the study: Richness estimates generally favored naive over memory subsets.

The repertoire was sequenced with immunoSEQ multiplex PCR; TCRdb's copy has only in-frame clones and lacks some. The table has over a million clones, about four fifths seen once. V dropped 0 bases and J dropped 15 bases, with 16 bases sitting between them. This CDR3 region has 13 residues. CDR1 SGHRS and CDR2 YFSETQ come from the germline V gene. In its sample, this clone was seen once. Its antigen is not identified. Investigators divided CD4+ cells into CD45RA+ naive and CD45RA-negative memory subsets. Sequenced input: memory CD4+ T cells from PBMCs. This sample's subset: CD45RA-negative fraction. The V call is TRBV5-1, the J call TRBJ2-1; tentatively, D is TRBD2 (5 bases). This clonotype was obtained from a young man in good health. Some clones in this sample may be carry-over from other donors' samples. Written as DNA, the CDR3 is TGCGCCAGCAGCTTGGAGGTCGGCAGCGGACGGTTCTTC. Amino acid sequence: CASSLEVGSGRFF.